The rows below give T cell receptor beta chains drawn from one sample of a study of cytomegalovirus exposure and HLA in healthy donors. Here immunoSEQ multiplex PCR was the method, and the copy in TCRdb shows in-frame clones only, minus some. The data show 140,000 or so clones, with around 72% seen just once and approximately 2% held by the top ten. The sample consisted of PBMCs. The receptors come from a man aged 35-49 years in good health and CMV-seronegative. The CDR3 runs from the conserved cysteine through the conserved F or W. The order of the fields is clone size, V gene, D gene, J gene, CDR3 DNA, CDR3 protein. D genes are given only for firm matches. Some rows mark clone size as missing; the rest say once, few, many or name a class of expanded clone.

NA,TRBV29-1,NA,TRBJ2-2,TGCAGCGTTGGGCAGTCCACCGGGGAGCTGTTTTTT,CSVGQSTGELFF
NA,TRBV5-1,TRBD1,TRBJ2-7,TGCGCCAGCAGCTTCGACAGGGTGGGCGTCGCGCAGTACTTC,CASSFDRVGVAQYF
NA,TRBV6-6,TRBD1,TRBJ2-7,TGTGCCAGCAAGACGGGAACAGGGGGCGGCGAGCAGTACTTC,CASKTGTGGGEQYF
NA,TRBV19,TRBD1,TRBJ2-3,TGTGCCAGTATACCGAGGACAGGGAGCGCAGATACGCAGTATTTT,CASIPRTGSADTQYF
once,TRBV5-1,NA,TRBJ2-6,TGCGCCAGCAGCGGGGCGGGGAAGACGGCCAACGTCCTGACTTTC,CASSGAGKTANVLTF
few,TRBV10-3,NA,TRBJ1-1,TGTGCCATCACTCCGGACAGAAACACTGAAGCTTTCTTT,CAITPDRNTEAFF
NA,TRBV5-1,NA,TRBJ2-7,TGCGCCAGCAGCTGGGGGGCGGCAGGGGGGAACTACGAGCAGTACTTC,CASSWGAAGGNYEQYF
once,TRBV4-1,NA,TRBJ2-7,TGCGCCAGCAGCCAAGGCAGAGGAGGGTACGAGCAGTACTTC,CASSQGRGGYEQYF
NA,TRBV5-1,TRBD1,TRBJ1-1,TGCGCCAGCAGCTTAGGACAGGGGACCACTGAAGCTTTCTTT,CASSLGQGTTEAFF
once,TRBV6-1,TRBD1,TRBJ1-1,TGTGCCAGCAGTGAAGTCCTCGGACAGGGGGCGAATGAAGCTTTCTTT,CASSEVLGQGANEAFF
NA,TRBV29-1,TRBD1,TRBJ2-5,TGCAGCGCCCGATCCGGGACAGGGGAGACCCAGTACTTC,CSARSGTGETQYF
NA,TRBV18,NA,TRBJ2-1,TGTGCCAGCTCACGGTCGGACAGCTACAATGAGCAGTTCTTC,CASSRSDSYNEQFF
NA,TRBV27,TRBD2,TRBJ2-1,TGTGCCAGCAGTCTTCTAGCGGTGGGCAATGAGCAGTTCTTC,CASSLLAVGNEQFF
NA,TRBV19,NA,TRBJ2-5,TGTGCCAGTAGTATCGGCCTGAGGGATGGGACCCAGTACTTC,CASSIGLRDGTQYF
NA,TRBV11-1,NA,TRBJ1-1,TGTGCCAGCAGCAGGGGGATGGGGACTGAAGCTTTCTTT,CASSRGMGTEAFF